A single sample gave rise to the 5 T cell receptor beta chains below, sequenced in a study of blood T cell repertoires in COVID-19. Data came from immunoSEQ multiplex PCR; TCRdb stores just in-frame clones and leaves some out. The sample lists 75,000 to 95,000 clones; around nine tenths were seen once. Sequencing was performed on peripheral blood. The source of these receptors is a woman aged 80 or over with acute or convalescent COVID-19.

J is TRBJ1-1 and V is TRBV7-9; a weak D match, TRBD1 (6 bases). The CDR3 spans 13 residues. The V end lost 5 bases, the J end lost 3 bases, and 10 bases lay between the germline ends. Germline-derived CDR1 and CDR2 are SEHNR and FQNEAQ (reference sequence). The DNA for the CDR3 is TGTGCCAGCAGCCCTTACAGGGACACTGAAGCTTTCTTT. It specifies CASSPYRDTEAFF.

V gene TRBV7-3 combines with J gene TRBJ2-1; TRBD2 aligns across 11 bases. The CDR3 has 15 amino acids. Germline V lookup: CDR1 SGHTA, CDR2 FQGTGA. Trimming removed 5 bases from V and 5 bases from J; junction bases left unmatched: 5. DNA for the CDR3: TGTGCCAGCAGCCGCGGACTAGCGGGCGACAATGAGCAGTTCTTC. Its protein is CASSRGLAGDNEQFF. Supplemented by reference TRBV7-3 and TRBJ2-1, the full variable domain reads GAGVSQTPSNKVTEKGKYVELRCDPISGHTALYWYRQSLGQGPEFLIYFQGTGAADDSGLPNDRFFAVRPEGSVSTLKIQRTERGDSAVYLCASSRGLAGDNEQFFGPGTRLTVL.

The rearrangement uses TRBV2 and TRBJ1-1; a weak D match, TRBD1 (6 bases). The CDR3 runs 14 residues. Germline V gene lookup returns CDR1 SNHLY and CDR2 FYNNEI. V lost 7 bases to trimming and J lost 4 bases, with 16 bases between them. This CDR3 is CASKQGRSGTEAFF. The CDR3 nucleotides read TGTGCCAGCAAGCAGGGGCGCAGCGGCACTGAAGCTTTCTTT.

This clone was detected only a few times. This rearrangement joins TRBV9 to TRBJ1-4, with 9 nucleotides matching TRBD1. The CDR3 has 16 amino acids. V shed 0 bases, J shed 5 bases, and the junction held 5 bases outside the gene matches. Germline V gene data show CDR1 as SGDLS and CDR2 as YYNGEE. The CDR3 sequence is CASSVVTGQGNEKLFF. CDR3 DNA sequence: TGTGCCAGCAGCGTAGTTACCGGACAGGGGAATGAAAAACTGTTTTTT.

This clone was counted once. This chain uses TRBV19 with TRBJ1-5; 11 bases fit TRBD1. J lost 4 bases, V lost 5 bases, and 4 bases had no gene match. The CDR3 has 15 residues. Germline assignment: CDR1 LNHDA and CDR2 SQIVND (reference sequence). The CDR3 sequence: CASSFGQGANQPQHF. CDR3 DNA sequence: TGTGCCAGTAGTTTCGGACAGGGGGCAAATCAGCCCCAGCATTTT.